The rows below give T cell receptor beta chains drawn from one sample of a study of human thymus T cells. TCRdb keeps only in-frame clones here, not all; method: immunoSEQ multiplex PCR. The table shows approximately 71,000 clones, with around 95% occurring only once. Source material: thymus tissue. The origin of the receptors is a girl less than two years old with a congenital heart defect but otherwise immunologically healthy. Both conserved end residues are part of each CDR3. D genes are given only for firm matches. Clone sizes are given selectively: once, few, many, or a class where the clone is expanded.

V gene	clone size	D gene	J gene	CDR3 DNA	CDR3 protein
TRBV28	.	TRBD1	TRBJ1-2	TGTGCCAGCTTATACGGGACAGGGGCCGGCTATGGCTACACCTTC	CASLYGTGAGYGYTF
TRBV7-9	.	TRBD2	TRBJ2-6	TGTGCCAGCAGCTTTACCGGGGGGTTTGGGGCCAACGTCCTGACTTTC	CASSFTGGFGANVLTF
TRBV5-6	.	.	TRBJ1-1	TGTGCCAGCAGCTTGCGGACAGCGAACACTGAAGCTTTCTTT	CASSLRTANTEAFF
TRBV4-3	.	.	TRBJ1-3	TGCGCCAGCAGCCAAGGTAGGGACGGAGCCTCTGGAAACACCATATATTTT	CASSQGRDGASGNTIYF
TRBV6-5	.	.	TRBJ2-2	TGTGCCAGCAGTTACCTCCGTTCGGAGGCCACCGGGGAGCTGTTTTTT	CASSYLRSEATGELFF
TRBV6-1	.	.	TRBJ2-1	TGTGGGACGTCGGGGGAGCGGATTAATGAGCAGTTCTTC	CGTSGERINEQFF
TRBV10-3	.	.	TRBJ2-1	TGTGCCATCAGTGACCCCTCACCGGGGGAGCGGGCATACAATGAGCAGTTCTTC	CAISDPSPGERAYNEQFF
TRBV10-3	.	.	TRBJ1-5	TGTGCCATCAGTGAGAGTCGCAGGGAGGATGGGCCCCAGCATTTT	CAISESRREDGPQHF
TRBV6-4	.	TRBD1	TRBJ2-5	TGTGCCAGCAGGCGGCAGGGGGCGCGAAGGAAGACCCAGTACTTC	CASRRQGARRKTQYF
TRBV4-1	.	TRBD1	TRBJ1-4	TGCGCCAGCAGCCATCCACAGGGGTGGGGTAATGAAAAACTGTTTTTT	CASSHPQGWGNEKLFF
TRBV5-4	.	.	TRBJ1-1	TGTGCCAGCAGCCAAGGGATCATGAACACTGAAGCTTTCTTT	CASSQGIMNTEAFF
TRBV27	.	.	TRBJ2-3	TGTGCCAGCAATTCCAGGCCCGGGGATACGCAGTATTTT	CASNSRPGDTQYF
TRBV25-1	once	TRBD1	TRBJ2-2	TGTGCCGGGACCAGGGGGCCGGACACCGGGGAGCTGTTTTTT	CAGTRGPDTGELFF
TRBV6-1	.	TRBD2	TRBJ2-3	TGTGCCAGCAACCTAGCGGGAGAAGGAGATACGCAGTATTTT	CASNLAGEGDTQYF
TRBV6-1	.	.	TRBJ1-3	TGTGCCAGCAGTGACCGATCGATCTCTGGAAACACCATATATTTT	CASSDRSISGNTIYF
TRBV28	.	TRBD1	TRBJ1-2	TGTGCCAGCAGTTTACTCGGCGGCGCAGGGGGCGGCTACACCTTC	CASSLLGGAGGGYTF